This TCR beta chain was profiled in a study of T cell repertoires in cytomegalovirus infection. Study-level information: Indications of both CMV infection and matching HLA type were provided by public TCR beta signatures.

A single record per CDR3 protein comes from TCRdb applying MiXCR to the reads. The table has 75,000 to 100,000 distinct CDR3 sequences, about half seen once; the top ten hold over 85%. This clonotype was detected only a few times. Its specificity is not known. In germline, CDR1 is LGHNT, CDR2 FRNRAP. The CDR3 is 13 amino acids. Trimming removed 7 bases at V and 3 bases at J, with 12 bases between. The chain recombines TRBV12-5 with TRBJ1-1; TRBD1 might be the D (6 bases). The material was CD8+ T cells from cultured PBMCs, obtained from culture after CMV antigen stimulation. This receptor was obtained from a human donor in good health (CMV status not recorded). Some clones in this sample may be carry-over from other donors' samples. As DNA, the CDR3 is TGTGCTAGTGATCCACAGGGTCACACTGAAGCTTTCTTT. It encodes CASDPQGHTEAFF.